This T cell receptor beta chain was found in a study of T cells in Graves' hyperthyroidism and ophthalmopathy (dated by TCRdb to between 2019 and 2020). Regarding the study in general: Peripheral blood was sampled at the time of initial diagnosis, prior to any treatment. For training and testing, the approximately 97 patients in the discovery cohort were randomly divided in a 7:3 ratio. Whether ophthalmopathy could be predicted prospectively was tested in an independent validation cohort made up of 18 to 20 hyperthyroidism patients plus 17 patients who later progressed to ophthalmopathy. To identify TCR V-J signatures that set the groups apart, the researchers used a discovery cohort of more than 95 patients, made up of around 40 with Graves' ophthalmopathy and about 55 with stable Graves' hyperthyroidism. Thyroid tissue and blood T-cell repertoires from roughly six Graves' hyperthyroidism patients were also compared in the study. After blood sampling, hyperthyroidism patients were treated with methimazole at a starting dose of 30 mg daily, and ophthalmopathy patients were treated with high-dose intravenous methylprednisolone. According to the paper, TCR Vbeta CDR3 sequencing was carried out on more than 120 peripheral blood samples, which came from fewer than 50 ophthalmopathy, some 73 hyperthyroidism and 17 progressor patients.

What the work shows at the level of the full study, not this receptor alone: A 13 V-J signature model separated ophthalmopathy from stable hyperthyroidism, with approximately 86% sensitivity and 81.08% specificity in cross-validation and 80%/75% in testing. Sample size was not statistically predetermined, and investigators were not blinded to group allocation. Blood samples also contained most of the expanded thyroid clonotypes (frequency above 0.001), which suggests that blood repertoires may reflect thyroid immune responses. During validation, the model predicted progression to ophthalmopathy a median of roughly six months ahead of onset, with almost 71% sensitivity and roughly 72% specificity.

Amplification of TCR beta CDR3 regions was carried out from RNA transcripts. For the first round of RT-PCR on the TCR CDR3, the HTBI primer set was used together with the Qiagen OneStep RT-PCR kit. Libraries were constructed in a second round of multiplex PCR, after which size selection and purification were performed. Sequencing of the libraries was done on an Illumina HiSeq2000 using paired-end 100 bp reads. Turning to the authors' computational methods: Raw data were processed with SOAPnuke, discarding reads with adapters, uncalled bases, mean Phred below 15, or no exact constant-primer or identifier match. High-quality paired reads were merged using COPE v1.2.5, and each unique nucleotide sequence was defined as a clonotype. MiTCR v1.1 was used to align the clonotypes against IMGT TRBV, TRBD and TRBJ reference segments. Only V-J combinations with frequency above 0.0001, covering about 99% of repertoires, were analysed. A TCS score was defined as the ratio between F50 (clonal expansion) and ExV (chaos), using BLOSUM62-based TCRdist between CDR3 peptides within each V-J. Welch's t-statistics and random forest reduced fewer than 550 V-J features to 13, which were used in a naive Bayes classifier (R e1071). Starting from the raw public reads, TCRdb applied fastp trimming at Q25, assembled clones with MiXCR and retained in-frame beta chains. CDR3 protein sequences are deduplicated, and each keeps its most common genes and DNA. TCRdb, not the authors, supplied the V and J calls. A total of 500,000 or so distinct CDR3 sequences appear in this sample, 17% of them only once. Under 20% of the sample lies in the top ten.

In its sample, this clonotype was seen many times. The antigen it recognizes is unknown. It has no much larger one-base neighbor in the sample; base qualities were not kept. Ophthalmopathy patients had moderately to severely active disease, Clinical Activity Score of at least 3, NOSPECS grade of at least 4, and duration under 3 months. Patients with uncontrolled infections, other autoimmune diseases, pregnancy or lactation were excluded. Diagnoses were established on the basis of clinical symptoms, serum thyroxine and TRAb, thyroid ultrasound, and orbital computed tomography. PBMCs were separated from 7.5 to 10 ml of fresh peripheral blood using Ficoll-Paque density gradient centrifugation. Total RNA was extracted using Trizol reagent, and RNA quality was assessed on an Agilent 2100 Bioanalyzer. Sample: blood. This sequence originates from a woman aged 18-29 years with Graves' ophthalmopathy.

The CDR3 region: CASSLTGLFGETQYF. The sequenced DNA is TGTGCCAGCAGCTTAACGGGACTCTTCGGGGAGACCCAGTACTTC. This chain is built from TRBV7-3 and TRBJ2-5, and TRBD2 may be the D gene, going by 6 matching bases. The CDR3 runs 15 residues from the cysteine to the phenylalanine. Kept here is only the CDR3 DNA, which spans 45 bases and is read in frame from base 1. For CDR1 and CDR2, the germline V gene lists SGHTA and FQGTGA. V drops 0 bases and J drops 5 bases, leaving 13 bases in between. When the CDR3 is completed using the reference TRBV7-3 and TRBJ2-5 genes on either side, the full variable domain is GAGVSQTPSNKVTEKGKYVELRCDPISGHTALYWYRQSLGQGPEFLIYFQGTGAADDSGLPNDRFFAVRPEGSVSTLKIQRTERGDSAVYLCASSLTGLFGETQYFGPGTRLLVL.